In this sample, the clone carrying this TCR beta chain turned up a few times. The antigen is undetermined. Produced via immunoSEQ multiplex PCR; TCRdb's table is partial and in-frame only. The sample lists tens of thousands of clones; around 94% were seen once. The sample is drawn from a study of human versus mouse CDR3 diversity and MHC coevolution. Per germline, CDR1 KGHSH and CDR2 LQKENI. The CDR3 is 15 amino acids. Trimming cost V 2 bases and J 3 bases, with 13 bases left between them. Overall study results and limits: Most of the three human donors had the lowest clonal inequality. On average, humans showed more CDR3 deletions and insertions than mice.

The sequence derives from a person in their sixties or seventies in good health. The J gene is TRBJ1-2, the V gene TRBV18, with TRBD1 as a possible D gene (5 bases). Input material: naive CD4+ T cells from blood. Stated subset: CD45RO-negative CD62L-positive naive CD4 T cells. CDR3 bases: TGTGCCAGCTCACCAGACAGAACAAGATACTATGGCTACACCTTC. Translated: CASSPDRTRYYGYTF.